One sample yielded the 7 T cell receptor beta chains listed below, sequenced in a study of shared clonotypes between healthy human individuals. Libraries were prepared by immunoSEQ multiplex PCR; TCRdb keeps only in-frame clonotypes and omits some of them. The table shows about 2,200,000 clones, with roughly 91% occurring only once. Selected positively for CCR7 and CD45RO-negative, naive CD8 cells excluded terminally differentiated effector memory CD45RA+ cells. Sequenced input: naive CD8+ T cells from PBMCs. The receptors originated from a man younger than 35 in good health. Some clones in this sample may be carry-over from other donors' samples.

The chain has TRBV18 and TRBJ1-2, with a possible D match to TRBD1 (5 bases). Per the germline V gene, CDR1 is KGHSH and CDR2 is LQKENI. Trimming cost V 0 bases and J 4 bases, with 15 bases left between them. There are 16 residues in the CDR3. CDR3 amino acids: CASSPPGETGSYGYTF. DNA of the CDR3: TGTGCCAGCTCACCACCTGGCGAAACAGGTTCCTATGGCTACACCTTC.

The chain couples TRBV10-3 to TRBJ2-1, with D perhaps matching TRBD1 (6 bases). V dropped 5 bases and J dropped 8 bases, with 16 bases sitting between them. The CDR3 covers 14 residues. In germline, CDR1 is ENHRY, CDR2 SYGVKD. DNA of the CDR3: TGTGCCATCAGTATCAGCAGGGGTCGGGATGAGCAGTTCTTC. This encodes CAISISRGRDEQFF.

The chain uses TRBV28 and TRBJ1-1; D perhaps matches TRBD1 (6 bases). V was cut by 3 bases and J by 3 bases, with 8 bases left in between. This CDR3 has 13 amino acids. Looked up from germline, CDR1 is MDHEN and CDR2 is SYDVKM. CDR3 DNA: TGTGCCAGCAGTTTTGAGGGGGACACTGAAGCTTTCTTT. Its protein product is CASSFEGDTEAFF.

To note about this clone: This specimen includes other DNA sequences encoding the same CDR3. This rearrangement joins TRBV27 to TRBJ2-1; D gene unclear. Germline values: CDR1 MNHEY, CDR2 SMNVEV (reference sequence). V gave up 6 bases and J gave up 3 bases, with 12 bases separating them. This CDR3 region has 14 residues. DNA for the CDR3: TGTGCCAGCAGCCTCCGGGTTGGCTACAATGAGCAGTTCTTC. Protein sequence: CASSLRVGYNEQFF.

This clone was seen only a few times. Other DNA variants within this sample encode the same CDR3. The chain recombines TRBV28 with TRBJ1-5; D is uncertain. The CDR3 loop spans 12 amino acids. The V gene lost 2 bases and the J gene lost 2 bases, with 1 base spanning the gap. Germline CDR1 MDHEN, CDR2 SYDVKM. CDR3: CASSLGNQPQHF. Written as DNA, the CDR3 is TGTGCCAGCAGTTTAGGCAATCAGCCCCAGCATTTT.

About this clone: Other DNA sequences from this sample encode an identical CDR3 as well. The chain links TRBV7-8 to TRBJ2-5; tentative D call: TRBD2 (6 bases). Germline CDR1 is SGHVS and CDR2 is FQNEAQ. With 5 bases removed from V and 5 bases from J, the gap between germline ends came to 15 bases. This CDR3 is 14 amino acids long. CDR3 sequence (DNA): TGTGCCAGCAGCCCGCCGGAGGGCCAGGAGACCCAGTACTTC. Its translation: CASSPPEGQETQYF.

This clone was picked up one time. The rearrangement links TRBV14 to TRBJ2-7; D gene unclear. The CDR3 length is 12 residues. V was cut by 4 bases and J by 1 base, with 5 bases left in between. From germline, CDR1 is SGHDN and CDR2 FVKESK. CDR3 in DNA: TGTGCCAGCAGCCTCGCTTCCTACGAGCAGTACTTC. It yields the protein CASSLASYEQYF. The whole variable domain, filled in from reference TRBV14 and TRBJ2-7, reads EAGVTQFPSHSVIEKGQTVTLRCDPISGHDNLYWYRRVMGKEIKFLLHFVKESKQDESGMPNNRFLAERTGGTYSTLKVQPAELEDSGVYFCASSLASYEQYFGPGTRLTVT.